The T cell receptor (beta chain) under discussion was sequenced for a study of glioma-infiltrating T cells after dendritic cell vaccination. This CDR3 comprises 16 residues. V gave up 0 bases and J gave up 2 bases; unmatched junction bases: 7. Per the germline V gene, CDR1 is LGHNA and CDR2 is YNFKEQ. Study conclusions and caveats: Estimated pretreatment TIL content predicted outcome after dendritic cell vaccination.

Primers: 60 V beta forward and 13 J beta reverse. TCRdb's copy holds only in-frame clones and misses some; the assay was immunoSEQ multiplex PCR. The sample records 100,000 or so clones, 75% to 90% being singletons. Time point indicated: after dendritic cell vaccination, including at tumor progression/relapse. No glioblastoma patient carried an isocitrate dehydrogenase mutation. Regarding this clone: What it binds is unknown.

The rearrangement links TRBV4-2 to TRBJ2-7; 7 bases map to TRBD2. The source is a human donor with glioblastoma. Sequenced here: blood, sampled after dendritic cell vaccination. The DNA for the CDR3 is TGTGCCAGCAGCCAAGATATGGCGGGAGTGCCCTACGAGCAGTACTTC. Its protein is CASSQDMAGVPYEQYF.